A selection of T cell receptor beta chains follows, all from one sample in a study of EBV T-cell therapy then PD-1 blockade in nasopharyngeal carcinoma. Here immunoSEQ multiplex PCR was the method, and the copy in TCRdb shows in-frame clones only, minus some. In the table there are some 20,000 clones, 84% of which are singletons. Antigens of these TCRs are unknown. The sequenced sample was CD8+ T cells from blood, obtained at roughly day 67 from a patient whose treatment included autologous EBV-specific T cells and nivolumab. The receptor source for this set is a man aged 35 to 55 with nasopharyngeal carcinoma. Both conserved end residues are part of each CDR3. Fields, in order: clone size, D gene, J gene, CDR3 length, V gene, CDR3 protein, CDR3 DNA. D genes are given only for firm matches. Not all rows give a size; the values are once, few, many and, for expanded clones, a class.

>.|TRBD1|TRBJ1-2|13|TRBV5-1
CASSPGQGAGGTF
TGCGCCAGCAGCCCCGGACAGGGGGCGGGGGGCACCTTC
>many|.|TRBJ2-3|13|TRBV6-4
CASSTTGTDTQYF
TGTGCCAGCAGTACGACAGGCACAGATACGCAGTATTTT
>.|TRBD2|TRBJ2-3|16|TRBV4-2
CASSPGLADGTDTQYF
TGTGCCAGCAGCCCGGGACTAGCGGACGGCACAGATACGCAGTATTTT
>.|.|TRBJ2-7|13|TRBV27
CASSLGAGSEQYF
TGTGCCAGCAGTTTAGGGGCAGGGAGTGAGCAGTACTTC
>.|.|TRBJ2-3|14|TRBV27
CASSLTQGPDTQYF
TGTGCCAGCAGTTTAACCCAAGGCCCGGATACGCAGTATTTT
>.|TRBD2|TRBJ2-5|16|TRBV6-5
CASSYRAGGPEETQYF
TGTGCCAGCAGTTACCGCGCGGGGGGGCCCGAAGAGACCCAGTACTTC
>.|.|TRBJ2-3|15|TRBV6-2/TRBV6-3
CASSYLATSTDTQYF
TGTGCCAGCAGTTACCTGGCTACTAGCACAGATACGCAGTATTTT
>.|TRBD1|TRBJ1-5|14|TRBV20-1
CSASTGTVNQPQHF
TGCAGTGCTAGTACCGGGACAGTCAATCAGCCCCAGCATTTT
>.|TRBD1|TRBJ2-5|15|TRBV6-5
CASSYRAGGEETQYF
TGTGCCAGCAGTTACAGGGCAGGGGGCGAAGAGACCCAGTACTTC
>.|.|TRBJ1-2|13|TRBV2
CASSEGGYYGYTF
TGTGCCAGCAGTGAAGGGGGGTACTATGGCTACACCTTC
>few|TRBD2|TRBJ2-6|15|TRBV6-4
CASSDAGAGANVLTF
TGTGCCAGCAGTGACGCGGGGGCTGGGGCCAACGTCCTGACTTTC
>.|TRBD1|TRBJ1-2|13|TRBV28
CASSWDRSYGYTF
TGTGCCAGCAGTTGGGACAGAAGCTATGGCTACACCTTC
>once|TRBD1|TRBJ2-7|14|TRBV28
CASSFTGVFYEQYF
TGTGCCAGCAGTTTCACAGGGGTCTTCTACGAGCAGTACTTC
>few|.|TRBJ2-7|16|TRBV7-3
CASSSGESRERYEQYF
TGTGCCAGCAGCTCCGGTGAATCCCGAGAACGCTACGAGCAGTACTTC
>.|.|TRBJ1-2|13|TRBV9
CASSVNHNYGYTF
TGTGCCAGCAGCGTTAATCATAACTATGGCTACACCTTC
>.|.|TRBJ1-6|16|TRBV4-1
CASSQTQVSYNSPLHF
TGCGCCAGCAGCCAGACTCAGGTCTCCTATAATTCACCCCTCCACTTT
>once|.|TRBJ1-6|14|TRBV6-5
CASSPREESSPLHF
TGTGCCAGCAGTCCTCGGGAGGAGAGTTCACCCCTCCACTTT
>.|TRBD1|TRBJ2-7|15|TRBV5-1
CASTPWRNRGREQYF
TGCGCCAGCACCCCCTGGAGGAACAGGGGGCGCGAGCAGTACTTC
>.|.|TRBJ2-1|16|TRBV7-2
CASSPGWGDPYNEQFF
TGTGCCAGCAGCCCGGGGTGGGGGGACCCCTACAATGAGCAGTTCTTC
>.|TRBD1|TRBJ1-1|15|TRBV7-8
CASSSLSGGSDEAFF
TGTGCCAGCAGCTCACTGTCAGGGGGAAGCGATGAAGCTTTCTTT
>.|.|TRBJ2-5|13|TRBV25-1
CASSETVQETQYF
TGTGCCAGCAGTGAGACGGTCCAAGAGACCCAGTACTTC
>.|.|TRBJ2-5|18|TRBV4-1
CASSQESTARHGGETQYF
TGCGCCAGCAGCCAAGAGAGCACGGCCCGCCATGGGGGAGAGACCCAGTACTTC
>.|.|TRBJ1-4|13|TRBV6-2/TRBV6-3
CASSYRQYEKLFF
TGTGCCAGCAGTTATCGGCAGTATGAAAAACTGTTTTTT
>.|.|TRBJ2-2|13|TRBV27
CASSRLYTGELFF
TGTGCCAGCAGCCGACTATACACCGGGGAGCTGTTTTTT
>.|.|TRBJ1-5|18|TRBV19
CASSTTGRTVNSNQPQHF
TGTGCCAGTAGTACGACCGGGAGGACAGTCAATAGCAATCAGCCCCAGCATTTT
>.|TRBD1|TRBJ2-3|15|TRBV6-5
CASTRTGGGPDTQYF
TGTGCCAGCACCCGGACAGGGGGTGGCCCAGATACGCAGTATTTT
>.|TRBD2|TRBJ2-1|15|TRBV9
CASSVGASGGNEQFF
TGTGCCAGCAGCGTAGGCGCTAGCGGGGGGAATGAGCAGTTCTTC
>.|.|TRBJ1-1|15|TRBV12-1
CASSFEQGLNTEAFF
TGTGCCAGCAGCTTTGAGCAGGGACTGAACACTGAAGCTTTCTTT
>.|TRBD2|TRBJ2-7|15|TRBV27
CASSRDPGGAYEQYF
TGTGCCAGCAGTCGGGACCCCGGGGGGGCCTACGAGCAGTACTTC
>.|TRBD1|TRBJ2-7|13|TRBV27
CASSSRQGGEQYF
TGTGCCAGCAGTTCCCGACAGGGGGGAGAGCAGTACTTC
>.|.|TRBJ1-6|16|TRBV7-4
CASSLGGFGDNSPLHF
TGTGCCAGCAGCTTAGGTGGGTTTGGAGATAATTCACCCCTCCACTTT